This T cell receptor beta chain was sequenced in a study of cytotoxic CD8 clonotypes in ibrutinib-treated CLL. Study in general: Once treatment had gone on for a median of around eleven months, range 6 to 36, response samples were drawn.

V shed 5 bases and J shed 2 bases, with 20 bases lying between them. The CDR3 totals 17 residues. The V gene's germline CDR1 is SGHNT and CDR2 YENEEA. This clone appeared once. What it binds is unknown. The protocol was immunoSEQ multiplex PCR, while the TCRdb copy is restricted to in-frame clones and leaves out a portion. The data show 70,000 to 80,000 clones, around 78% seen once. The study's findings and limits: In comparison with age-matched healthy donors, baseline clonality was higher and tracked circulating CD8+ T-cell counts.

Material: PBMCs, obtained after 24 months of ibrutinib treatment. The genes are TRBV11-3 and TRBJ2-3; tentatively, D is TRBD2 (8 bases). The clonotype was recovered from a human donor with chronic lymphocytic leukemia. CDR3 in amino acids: CASSPGGLGRFTDTQYF. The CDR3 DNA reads TGTGCCAGCAGCCCAGGGGGACTAGGGCGATTCACAGATACGCAGTATTTT.